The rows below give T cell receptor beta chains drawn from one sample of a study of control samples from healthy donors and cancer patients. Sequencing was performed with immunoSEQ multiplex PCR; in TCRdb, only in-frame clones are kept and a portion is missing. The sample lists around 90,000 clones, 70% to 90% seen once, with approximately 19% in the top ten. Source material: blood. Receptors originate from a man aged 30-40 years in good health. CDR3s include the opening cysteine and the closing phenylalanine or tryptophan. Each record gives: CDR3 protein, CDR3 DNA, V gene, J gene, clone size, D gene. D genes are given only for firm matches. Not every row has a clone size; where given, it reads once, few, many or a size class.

cdr3_aa: CATSDLSTAVPSGGGLNTGELFF
cdr3_nt: TGTGCCACCAGTGATTTGTCAACTGCCGTCCCTAGCGGGGGGGGGTTAAACACCGGGGAGCTGTTTTTT
v_call: TRBV24-1
j_call: TRBJ2-2
clone_size: NA
d_call: TRBD2

cdr3_aa: CASSPGASGANVLTF
cdr3_nt: TGTGCCAGCAGTCCCGGGGCGAGTGGGGCCAACGTCCTGACTTTC
v_call: TRBV6-5
j_call: TRBJ2-6
clone_size: NA
d_call: NA

cdr3_aa: CASSLRQGYGGNTIYF
cdr3_nt: TGTGCCAGCAGCTTGCGACAGGGCTACGGTGGAAACACCATATATTTT
v_call: TRBV5-8
j_call: TRBJ1-3
clone_size: once
d_call: TRBD1

cdr3_aa: CASSPPGQGREQYF
cdr3_nt: TGTGCCAGCAGTCCCCCCGGACAGGGGAGAGAGCAGTACTTC
v_call: TRBV28
j_call: TRBJ2-7
clone_size: NA
d_call: TRBD1

cdr3_aa: CASSKLRLRDQADSPLHF
cdr3_nt: TGTGCCAGCAGCAAATTAAGACTCAGGGATCAGGCTGATTCACCCCTCCACTTT
v_call: TRBV21-1
j_call: TRBJ1-6
clone_size: NA
d_call: NA

cdr3_aa: CASSLGGSHEKLFF
cdr3_nt: TGTGCCAGCAGCTTAGGGGGTTCTCATGAAAAACTGTTTTTT
v_call: TRBV7-9
j_call: TRBJ1-4
clone_size: NA
d_call: NA

cdr3_aa: CASSFRTGPSSYEQYF
cdr3_nt: TGTGCCAGCAGTTTCCGGACAGGACCAAGCTCCTACGAGCAGTACTTC
v_call: TRBV27
j_call: TRBJ2-7
clone_size: few
d_call: TRBD1

cdr3_aa: CATSREGTGDQPQHF
cdr3_nt: TGTGCCACCAGCAGGGAGGGGACGGGAGATCAGCCCCAGCATTTT
v_call: TRBV15
j_call: TRBJ1-5
clone_size: NA
d_call: NA

cdr3_aa: CSVAMDRNTEAFF
cdr3_nt: TGCAGCGTGGCCATGGACAGGAACACTGAAGCTTTCTTT
v_call: TRBV29-1
j_call: TRBJ1-1
clone_size: NA
d_call: NA

cdr3_aa: CASSQAWTGVNEKLFF
cdr3_nt: TGCGCCAGCAGCCAAGCGTGGACAGGCGTTAATGAAAAACTGTTTTTT
v_call: TRBV4-1
j_call: TRBJ1-4
clone_size: NA
d_call: TRBD1

cdr3_aa: CASSFVINEQFF
cdr3_nt: TGTGCCAGCAGTTTTGTCATCAATGAGCAGTTCTTC
v_call: TRBV28
j_call: TRBJ2-1
clone_size: many
d_call: NA

cdr3_aa: CASSDRVGNYDQPQHF
cdr3_nt: TGTGCCAGCAGTGACAGGGTGGGGAATTACGATCAGCCCCAGCATTTT
v_call: TRBV2
j_call: TRBJ1-5
clone_size: once
d_call: NA

cdr3_aa: CASSPQGNEQYF
cdr3_nt: TGTGCCAGCTCACCACAGGGAAACGAGCAGTACTTC
v_call: TRBV18
j_call: TRBJ2-7
clone_size: NA
d_call: NA

cdr3_aa: CASSYSAGQGRWETQYF
cdr3_nt: TGTGCCAGCAGTTACTCGGCGGGACAGGGGAGATGGGAGACCCAGTACTTC
v_call: TRBV6-2/TRBV6-3
j_call: TRBJ2-5
clone_size: NA
d_call: TRBD1

cdr3_aa: CASSSTGQGFNDEQFF
cdr3_nt: TGCGCCAGCAGCAGTACAGGACAGGGGTTTAACGATGAGCAGTTCTTC
v_call: TRBV5-1
j_call: TRBJ2-1
clone_size: NA
d_call: TRBD1

cdr3_aa: CASRPIAGAQLADTQYF
cdr3_nt: TGTGCCAGCAGACCGATAGCAGGGGCGCAGCTGGCAGATACGCAGTATTTT
v_call: TRBV28
j_call: TRBJ2-3
clone_size: once
d_call: NA

cdr3_aa: CASSMGQGGYGYTF
cdr3_nt: TGTGCCAGCAGCATGGGACAGGGGGGCTATGGCTACACCTTC
v_call: TRBV7-9
j_call: TRBJ1-2
clone_size: NA
d_call: TRBD1

cdr3_aa: CASSRSGRGKGTDTQYF
cdr3_nt: TGTGCCAGCAGCCGAAGTGGGCGGGGGAAGGGGACAGATACGCAGTATTTT
v_call: TRBV28
j_call: TRBJ2-3
clone_size: NA
d_call: TRBD2

cdr3_aa: CASSLLWTTGETQYF
cdr3_nt: TGTGCCAGCAGCTTACTATGGACGACAGGAGAGACCCAGTACTTC
v_call: TRBV7-8
j_call: TRBJ2-5
clone_size: NA
d_call: NA

cdr3_aa: CASSLSGPLYGYTF
cdr3_nt: TGTGCCAGCAGTTTGAGCGGGCCCCTCTATGGCTACACCTTC
v_call: TRBV6-6
j_call: TRBJ1-2
clone_size: NA
d_call: NA

cdr3_aa: CATSRDMGSEAFF
cdr3_nt: TGTGCCACCAGCAGAGATATGGGATCCGAAGCTTTCTTT
v_call: TRBV15
j_call: TRBJ1-1
clone_size: NA
d_call: NA

cdr3_aa: CAWSLMANTEAFF
cdr3_nt: TGTGCCTGGAGTCTTATGGCCAACACTGAAGCTTTCTTT
v_call: TRBV30
j_call: TRBJ1-1
clone_size: NA
d_call: NA

cdr3_aa: CASADRINEKLFF
cdr3_nt: TGTGCCAGCGCGGACAGGATTAATGAAAAACTGTTTTTT
v_call: TRBV19
j_call: TRBJ1-4
clone_size: NA
d_call: TRBD1

cdr3_aa: CASSLRMVGHTEAFF
cdr3_nt: TGTGCCAGCAGTCTTCGGATGGTGGGGCACACTGAAGCTTTCTTT
v_call: TRBV6-2/TRBV6-3
j_call: TRBJ1-1
clone_size: NA
d_call: NA

cdr3_aa: CASSYSPGSNSPLHF
cdr3_nt: TGTGCCAGCAGTTACTCGCCGGGATCTAATTCACCCCTCCACTTT
v_call: TRBV6-5
j_call: TRBJ1-6
clone_size: NA
d_call: NA

cdr3_aa: CASLPGQGTLNTEAFF
cdr3_nt: TGTGCCAGCCTGCCGGGACAGGGTACATTGAACACTGAAGCTTTCTTT
v_call: TRBV4-2
j_call: TRBJ1-1
clone_size: NA
d_call: TRBD1

cdr3_aa: CASSKEAGSYNSPLHF
cdr3_nt: TGTGCCAGCAGCAAAGAGGCGGGCTCCTATAATTCACCCCTCCACTTT
v_call: TRBV21-1
j_call: TRBJ1-6
clone_size: NA
d_call: NA

cdr3_aa: CASSQIGGGEGYTF
cdr3_nt: TGTGCCAGCAGCCAAATTGGGGGTGGAGAGGGCTACACCTTC
v_call: TRBV3-1/TRBV3-2
j_call: TRBJ1-2
clone_size: NA
d_call: NA

cdr3_aa: CASSYSGRDYGYTF
cdr3_nt: TGTGCCAGCAGTTACTCTGGCCGGGACTATGGCTACACCTTC
v_call: TRBV6-6
j_call: TRBJ1-2
clone_size: NA
d_call: NA

cdr3_aa: CASSLGLADYEQYF
cdr3_nt: TGTGCCAGCAGCTTGGGACTAGCGGACTACGAGCAGTACTTC
v_call: TRBV7-9
j_call: TRBJ2-7
clone_size: NA
d_call: TRBD2

cdr3_aa: CASSLDPSLPYGYTF
cdr3_nt: TGTGCCAGCAGTCTCGACCCGTCCCTTCCCTATGGCTACACCTTC
v_call: TRBV27
j_call: TRBJ1-2
clone_size: NA
d_call: NA

cdr3_aa: CAWSVSLEVNYGYTF
cdr3_nt: TGTGCCTGGAGTGTATCACTTGAGGTAAACTATGGCTACACCTTC
v_call: TRBV30
j_call: TRBJ1-2
clone_size: NA
d_call: NA

cdr3_aa: CASSFSAGRSTDTQYF
cdr3_nt: TGTGCCAGCAGCTTTTCAGCGGGGCGTAGCACAGATACGCAGTATTTT
v_call: TRBV13
j_call: TRBJ2-3
clone_size: NA
d_call: TRBD2

cdr3_aa: CASSLAGGAGGYTF
cdr3_nt: TGCGCCAGCAGCTTGGCCGGCGGGGCTGGGGGCTACACCTTC
v_call: TRBV5-1
j_call: TRBJ1-2
clone_size: NA
d_call: NA

cdr3_aa: CASSLSPGQLNTEAFF
cdr3_nt: TGCGCCAGCAGCTTATCCCCGGGACAGCTGAACACTGAAGCTTTCTTT
v_call: TRBV5-1
j_call: TRBJ1-1
clone_size: few
d_call: TRBD1

cdr3_aa: CASSLTRQAATNEKLFF
cdr3_nt: TGTGCCAGCAGCTTAACACGGCAAGCTGCAACTAATGAAAAACTGTTTTTT
v_call: TRBV11-2
j_call: TRBJ1-4
clone_size: NA
d_call: NA

cdr3_aa: CASRVKNIQYF
cdr3_nt: TGTGCCAGCAGAGTTAAAAACATTCAGTACTTC
v_call: TRBV6-5
j_call: TRBJ2-4
clone_size: NA
d_call: NA

cdr3_aa: CASGSGINSPLHF
cdr3_nt: TGTGCCAGCGGTTCGGGCATTAATTCACCCCTCCACTTT
v_call: TRBV11-2
j_call: TRBJ1-6
clone_size: NA
d_call: NA

cdr3_aa: CGGDGYTF
cdr3_nt: TGCGGAGGGGATGGCTACACCTTC
v_call: TRBV29-1
j_call: TRBJ1-2
clone_size: NA
d_call: NA

cdr3_aa: CASSLSYGGYGYTF
cdr3_nt: TGTGCCAGCAGTTTATCCTACGGCGGGTATGGCTACACCTTC
v_call: TRBV27
j_call: TRBJ1-2
clone_size: NA
d_call: NA

cdr3_aa: CASSSDLAALFF
cdr3_nt: TGTGCCAGCAGCTCAGATCTAGCGGCGCTGTTTTTT
v_call: TRBV7-2
j_call: TRBJ2-2
clone_size: NA
d_call: TRBD2

cdr3_aa: CASSLRSSYGYTF
cdr3_nt: TGTGCCAGCAGCCTCAGGTCCTCCTATGGCTACACCTTC
v_call: TRBV3-1/TRBV3-2
j_call: TRBJ1-2
clone_size: NA
d_call: NA

cdr3_aa: CASSQQTNQPQHF
cdr3_nt: TGTGCCAGCAGCCAACAGACAAATCAGCCCCAGCATTTT
v_call: TRBV3-1/TRBV3-2
j_call: TRBJ1-5
clone_size: few
d_call: NA

cdr3_aa: CASSQAAGPLHF
cdr3_nt: TGTGCCAGCAGCCAAGCCGCCGGACCCCTCCACTTT
v_call: TRBV14
j_call: TRBJ1-6
clone_size: few
d_call: NA

cdr3_aa: CASSYRTGMNEQFF
cdr3_nt: TGTGCCAGCAGTTATCGGACAGGGATGAATGAGCAGTTCTTC
v_call: TRBV6-5
j_call: TRBJ2-1
clone_size: NA
d_call: TRBD1

cdr3_aa: CASSLSIPGAGSYNSPLHF
cdr3_nt: TGTGCCAGCAGTTTGTCTATCCCGGGAGCTGGGTCCTATAATTCACCCCTCCACTTT
v_call: TRBV28
j_call: TRBJ1-6
clone_size: NA
d_call: NA

cdr3_aa: CASRTVRGVGELFF
cdr3_nt: TGTGCCAGCAGAACCGTCAGGGGTGTCGGGGAGCTGTTTTTT
v_call: TRBV5-8
j_call: TRBJ2-2
clone_size: few
d_call: NA

cdr3_aa: CASSPEGQNYGYTF
cdr3_nt: TGCGCCAGCAGCCCAGAAGGACAGAACTATGGCTACACCTTC
v_call: TRBV4-1
j_call: TRBJ1-2
clone_size: NA
d_call: NA

cdr3_aa: CASSLTGSAFF
cdr3_nt: TGTGCCAGCAGCTTGACAGGCTCGGCTTTCTTT
v_call: TRBV5-5
j_call: TRBJ1-1
clone_size: NA
d_call: NA

cdr3_aa: CASSFGTVLPTGELFF
cdr3_nt: TGTGCCAGCAGCTTCGGGACAGTTCTTCCCACCGGGGAGCTGTTTTTT
v_call: TRBV11-2
j_call: TRBJ2-2
clone_size: NA
d_call: TRBD1

cdr3_aa: CSVSQPPGQGSYEQYF
cdr3_nt: TGCAGCGTTTCACAACCCCCGGGACAGGGATCCTACGAGCAGTACTTC
v_call: TRBV29-1
j_call: TRBJ2-7
clone_size: NA
d_call: TRBD1

cdr3_aa: CASSSKTAHGYTF
cdr3_nt: TGTGCCAGCAGCTCCAAGACAGCTCATGGCTACACCTTC
v_call: TRBV7-9
j_call: TRBJ1-2
clone_size: NA
d_call: NA

cdr3_aa: CASSEVGQGRGTEAFF
cdr3_nt: TGTGCCAGCAGTGAAGTAGGACAGGGAAGGGGCACTGAAGCTTTCTTT
v_call: TRBV25-1
j_call: TRBJ1-1
clone_size: NA
d_call: TRBD1

cdr3_aa: CASSGGTGGNEKLFF
cdr3_nt: TGTGCCAGCAGTGGGGGGACGGGGGGTAATGAAAAACTGTTTTTT
v_call: TRBV2
j_call: TRBJ1-4
clone_size: once
d_call: NA